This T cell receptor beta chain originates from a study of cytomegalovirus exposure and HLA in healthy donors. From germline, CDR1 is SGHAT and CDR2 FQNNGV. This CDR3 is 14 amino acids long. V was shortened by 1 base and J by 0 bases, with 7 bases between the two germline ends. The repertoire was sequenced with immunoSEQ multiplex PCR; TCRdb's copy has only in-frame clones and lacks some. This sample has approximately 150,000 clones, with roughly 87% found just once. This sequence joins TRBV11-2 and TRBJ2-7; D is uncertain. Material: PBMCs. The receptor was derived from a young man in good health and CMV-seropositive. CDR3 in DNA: TGTGCCAGCAGCTTAGGCTACTTCTCCTACGAGCAGTACTTC. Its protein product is CASSLGYFSYEQYF.